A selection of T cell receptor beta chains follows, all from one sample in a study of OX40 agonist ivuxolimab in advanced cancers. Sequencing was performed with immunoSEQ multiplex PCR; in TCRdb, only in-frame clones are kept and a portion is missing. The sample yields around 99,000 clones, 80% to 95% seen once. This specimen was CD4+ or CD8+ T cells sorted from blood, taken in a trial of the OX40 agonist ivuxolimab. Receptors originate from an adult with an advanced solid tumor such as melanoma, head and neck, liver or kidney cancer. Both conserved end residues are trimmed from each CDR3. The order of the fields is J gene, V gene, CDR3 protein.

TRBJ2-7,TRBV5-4,ASSPLPGTYEQY
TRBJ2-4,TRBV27,ASSPTSGRAAHIQY
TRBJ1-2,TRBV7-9,ASRSGQDHGYT
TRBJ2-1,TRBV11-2,ASSLPYEQF
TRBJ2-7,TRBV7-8,ASSLDRGRAYEQY
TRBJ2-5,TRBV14,ASSHDRVAQETQY
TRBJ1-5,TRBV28,ASSFKQPQH
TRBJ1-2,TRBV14,ASSQDGGHPLTDGYT
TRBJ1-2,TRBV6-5,ASRLGTYGYT
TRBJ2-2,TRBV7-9,ASSFSSPGFNAGELF
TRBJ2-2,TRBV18,ASSQAGTGTGELF
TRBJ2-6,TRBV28,ASTQQRTGANVLT
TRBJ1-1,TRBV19,ASTLGQAIGTEAF
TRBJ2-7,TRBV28,ASSRVGEYSYEQY
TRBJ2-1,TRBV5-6,ASSRIQSGAMNEQF
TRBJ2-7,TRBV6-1,ASSVALYEQY
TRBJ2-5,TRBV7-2,ASSFQGGVETQY
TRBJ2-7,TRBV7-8,ASSTRQGPPYEQY
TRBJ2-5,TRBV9,ASSVDGTDRWETQY
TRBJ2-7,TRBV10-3,AIRGTSASPYEQY
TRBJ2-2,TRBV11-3,ASRQGADTGELF
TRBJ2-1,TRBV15,ATSDPSASSYNEQF
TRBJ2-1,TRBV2,ASNGGGTAYNEQF
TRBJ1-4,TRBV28,ASDGAATNEKLF
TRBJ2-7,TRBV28,ASSLSASHEQY
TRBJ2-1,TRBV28,ASTIWGTSGSYNEQF
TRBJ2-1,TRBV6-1,ASSEGPRNEQF
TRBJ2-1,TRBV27,ASSWDTRTGAYNEQF
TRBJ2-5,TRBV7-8,ASSLSGETQY
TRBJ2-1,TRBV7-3,ASSLAGIHNEQF
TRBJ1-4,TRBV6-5,ASSQQGSEKLF
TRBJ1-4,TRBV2,ASSLDVRNNEKLF
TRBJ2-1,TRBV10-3,ATEGQGAGGSYNEQF
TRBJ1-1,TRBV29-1,SVRGPGMNTEAF
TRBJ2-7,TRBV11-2,ASSLMWEASSYEQY
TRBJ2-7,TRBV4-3,ASSQGLSSSYEQY
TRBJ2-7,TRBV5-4,ASSLELASSSYEQY
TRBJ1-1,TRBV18,ASSPYRGMRYTEAF
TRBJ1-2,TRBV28,ASSPGRLYGYT
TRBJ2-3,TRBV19,ASNRVGTDTQY
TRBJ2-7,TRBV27,ASSPSAGVVNYEQY
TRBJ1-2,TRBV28,ATPRDRGSGYT
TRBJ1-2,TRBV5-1,ASSRTGEHYGYT
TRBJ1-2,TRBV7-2,ASSFLLRDGYT
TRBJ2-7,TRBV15,ATSREVAGDEQY
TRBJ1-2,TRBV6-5,ASSSRINYGYT
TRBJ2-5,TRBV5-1,ASSVGQGQETQY
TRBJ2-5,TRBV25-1,ASSEWRGGIETQY
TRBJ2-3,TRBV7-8,ASSFRTPSSTDTQY
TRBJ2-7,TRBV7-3,ASSPGTSDEQY
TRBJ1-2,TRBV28,ASTAYPKDGYT